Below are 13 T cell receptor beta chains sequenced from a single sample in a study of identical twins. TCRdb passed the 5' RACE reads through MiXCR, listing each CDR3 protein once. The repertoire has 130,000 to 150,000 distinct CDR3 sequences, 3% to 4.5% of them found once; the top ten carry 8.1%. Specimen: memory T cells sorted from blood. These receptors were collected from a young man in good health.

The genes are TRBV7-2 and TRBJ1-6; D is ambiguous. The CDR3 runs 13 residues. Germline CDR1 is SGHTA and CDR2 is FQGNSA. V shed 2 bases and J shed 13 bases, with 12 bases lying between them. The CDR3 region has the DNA TGTGCCAGCAGCTTAAACGGCCCCAACCCCCTCCACTTT. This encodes CASSLNGPNPLHF.

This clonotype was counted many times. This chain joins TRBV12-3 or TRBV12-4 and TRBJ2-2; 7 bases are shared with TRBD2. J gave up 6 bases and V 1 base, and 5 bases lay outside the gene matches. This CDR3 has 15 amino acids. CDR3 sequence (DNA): TGTGCCAGCAGTTTAGGCGGGAGAAGGGCCGGGGAGCTGTTTTTT. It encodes CASSLGGRRAGELFF.

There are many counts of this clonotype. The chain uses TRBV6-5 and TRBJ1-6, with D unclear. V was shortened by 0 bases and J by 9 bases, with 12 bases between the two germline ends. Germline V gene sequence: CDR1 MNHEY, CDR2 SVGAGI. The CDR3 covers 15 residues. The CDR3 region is CASSYSSVVGSPLHF. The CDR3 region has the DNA TGTGCCAGCAGTTACTCATCGGTTGTTGGTTCACCCCTCCACTTT.

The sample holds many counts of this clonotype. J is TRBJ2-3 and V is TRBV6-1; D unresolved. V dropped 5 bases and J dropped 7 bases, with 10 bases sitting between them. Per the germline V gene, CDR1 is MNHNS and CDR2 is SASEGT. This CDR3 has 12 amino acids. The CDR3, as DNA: TGTGCCAGCAGTCGACTTGGTTATACGCAGTATTTT. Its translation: CASSRLGYTQYF.

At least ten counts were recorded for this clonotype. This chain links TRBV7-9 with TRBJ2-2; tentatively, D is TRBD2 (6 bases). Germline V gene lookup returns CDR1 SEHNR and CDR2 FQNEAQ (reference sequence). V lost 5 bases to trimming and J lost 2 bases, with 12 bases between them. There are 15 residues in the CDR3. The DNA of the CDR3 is TGTGCCAGCAGCCTGGGACTCTCAAACACCGGGGAGCTGTTTTTT. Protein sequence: CASSLGLSNTGELFF. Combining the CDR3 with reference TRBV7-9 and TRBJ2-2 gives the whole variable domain DTGVSQNPRHKITKRGQNVTFRCDPISEHNRLYWYRQTLGQGPEFLTYFQNEAQLEKSRLLSDRFSAERPKGSFSTLEIQRTEQGDSAMYLCASSLGLSNTGELFFGEGSRLTVL.

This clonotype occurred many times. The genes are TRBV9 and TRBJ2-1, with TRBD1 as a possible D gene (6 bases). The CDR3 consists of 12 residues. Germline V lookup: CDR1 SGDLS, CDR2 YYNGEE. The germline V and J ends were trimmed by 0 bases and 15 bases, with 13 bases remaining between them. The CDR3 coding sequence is TGTGCCAGCAGCGTAGAAGCAGGGGCACCGTTCTTC. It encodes CASSVEAGAPFF.

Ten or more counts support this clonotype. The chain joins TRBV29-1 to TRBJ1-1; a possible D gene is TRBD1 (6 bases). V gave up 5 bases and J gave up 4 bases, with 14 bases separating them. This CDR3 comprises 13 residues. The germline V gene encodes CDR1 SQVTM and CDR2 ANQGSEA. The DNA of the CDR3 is TGCAGCGTTAGAGGGGGGTATTCCACTGAAGCTTTCTTT. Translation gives CSVRGGYSTEAFF.

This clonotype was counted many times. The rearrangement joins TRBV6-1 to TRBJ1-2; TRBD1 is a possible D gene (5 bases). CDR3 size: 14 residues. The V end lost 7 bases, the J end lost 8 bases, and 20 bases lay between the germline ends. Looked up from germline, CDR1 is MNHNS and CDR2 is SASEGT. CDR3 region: CASTQGPELWGYTF. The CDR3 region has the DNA TGTGCCAGCACTCAGGGTCCGGAACTATGGGGCTACACCTTC.

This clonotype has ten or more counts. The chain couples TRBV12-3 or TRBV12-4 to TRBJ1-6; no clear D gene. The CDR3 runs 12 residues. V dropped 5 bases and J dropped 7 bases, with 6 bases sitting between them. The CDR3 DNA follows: TGTGCCAGCAGTACAAGCAATTCACCCCTCCACTTT. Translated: CASSTSNSPLHF.

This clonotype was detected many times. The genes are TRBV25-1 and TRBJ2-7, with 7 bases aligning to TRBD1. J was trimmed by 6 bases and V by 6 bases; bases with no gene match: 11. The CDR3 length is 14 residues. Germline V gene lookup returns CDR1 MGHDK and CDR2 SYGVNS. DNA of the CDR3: TGTGCCAGCAGGCCCGGGACAGCTTATCCCGAGCAGTACTTC. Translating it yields CASRPGTAYPEQYF.

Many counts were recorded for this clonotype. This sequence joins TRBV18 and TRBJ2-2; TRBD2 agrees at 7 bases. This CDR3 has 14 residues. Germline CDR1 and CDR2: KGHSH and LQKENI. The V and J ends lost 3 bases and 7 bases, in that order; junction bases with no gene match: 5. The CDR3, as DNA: TGTGCCAGCTCACCGATTCGCGGGAGCGGGGAGCTGTTTTTT. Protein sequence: CASSPIRGSGELFF.

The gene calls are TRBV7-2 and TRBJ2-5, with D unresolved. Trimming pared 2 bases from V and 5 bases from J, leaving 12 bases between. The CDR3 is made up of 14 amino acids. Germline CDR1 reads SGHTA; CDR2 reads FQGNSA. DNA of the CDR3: TGTGCCAGCAGCTTAATTAACTATCCGGAGACCCAGTACTTC. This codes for CASSLINYPETQYF.

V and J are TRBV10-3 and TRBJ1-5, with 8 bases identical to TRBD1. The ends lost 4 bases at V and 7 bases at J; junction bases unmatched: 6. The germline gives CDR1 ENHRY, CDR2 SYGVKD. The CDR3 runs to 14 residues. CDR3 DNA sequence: TGTGCCATCAGTGGTGGACAGGGTTTGCAGCCCCAGCATTTT. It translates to CAISGGQGLQPQHF.